One and the same sample provided the 17 T cell receptor beta chains below, sequenced in a study of blood T cells in healthy people across ages (dated by TCRdb to the mid-2010s). The receptor library was made with 5' RACE. Instrument on record: Illumina HiSeq 2500. A second PCR of 7 to 11 cycles was run with a J-beta primer mix and a sample-barcoded 5' primer. The raw public reads went through TCRdb reprocessing: fastp at Q25, MiXCR clone calling, in-frame beta chains kept. Each record represents a unique CDR3 protein, reported with the most common genes and DNA among its rows. Within this sample are some 1.5 million distinct CDR3 sequences, with approximately 30% of them counted one time only. The ten largest clonotypes hold 7% to 9% of the sample. Sequencing was done on a sample of blood. The receptors stem from a woman in her twenties or thirties in good health.

This clonotype is a singleton in its sample. The V call is TRBV28, the J call TRBJ2-4; TRBD1 aligns across 11 bases. This CDR3 contains 17 residues. V was clipped by 4 bases and J by 1 base; unmatched bases: 6. Looked up from germline, CDR1 is MDHEN and CDR2 is SYDVKM. The CDR3 nucleotides are TGTGCCAGCAGTTCAGGACAGGGGGCGCTGGCCAAAAACATTCAGTACTTC. Translation: CASSSGQGALAKNIQYF.

This clonotype was seen more than once but under ten times. The chain is built from TRBV28 and TRBJ1-6, with D uncertain. This CDR3 has 17 residues. Germline lookup yields CDR1 MDHEN and CDR2 SYDVKM. Trimming left V 7 bases short and J 0 bases short, with 16 bases between. In nucleotides, the CDR3 is TGTGCCAGCACCATAGGCGGGGTAGGCTCCTATAATTCACCCCTCCACTTT. As protein: CASTIGGVGSYNSPLHF.

The chain carries TRBV20-1 and TRBJ1-5, with D uncertain. The CDR3 length is 14 residues. Trimming shortened V by 4 bases and J by 0 bases, and 10 bases separated the two germline ends. CDR1 is DFQATT and CDR2 is SNEGSKA in the germline V gene (reference sequence). CDR3 in amino acids: CSAIPDSSNQPQHF. CDR3 nucleotides: TGCAGTGCTATTCCAGACTCTAGCAATCAGCCCCAGCATTTT.

This chain connects TRBV30 to TRBJ2-3; 10 bases fit TRBD2. The CDR3 is made up of 17 amino acids. Looked up from germline, CDR1 is GTSNPN and CDR2 is SVGIG (reference sequence). J lost 6 bases, V lost 0 bases, and 12 bases had no gene match. DNA for the CDR3: TGTGCCTGGAGTGTTTTGCGGACTAGCGGCCTCCGGGATACGCAGTATTTT. This codes for CAWSVLRTSGLRDTQYF.

This clonotype was picked up a small number of times. The rearrangement links TRBV7-9 to TRBJ1-4, with D perhaps TRBD1 (5 bases). Trimming left V 5 bases short and J 8 bases short, with 18 bases between. The CDR3 totals 15 residues. Germline V CDR1 and CDR2: SEHNR, FQNEAQ (reference sequence). The CDR3 loop is CASSGQDTAGEKLFF. DNA for the CDR3: TGTGCCAGCAGCGGCCAGGACACGGCGGGAGAAAAACTGTTTTTT.

This chain links TRBV12-3 or TRBV12-4 with TRBJ2-3; 8 bases are a match to TRBD2. The CDR3 runs 13 residues. V dropped 4 bases and J dropped 10; count of bases not matched to a gene: 7. CDR3 region: CASSSSGSLAQYF. CDR3 bases: TGTGCCAGCAGTTCAAGCGGGAGTTTGGCGCAGTATTTT.

This clonotype was observed a handful of times. Given a much more abundant clone one base away, this may be a read error. The chain uses TRBV20-1 and TRBJ2-4; D is undetermined. CDR3 length: 11 amino acids. Germline V gene sequence: CDR1 DFQATT, CDR2 SNEGSKA (reference sequence). Trimming cost V 2 bases and J 13 bases, with 12 bases left between them. The CDR3 DNA follows: TGCAGTGCTAGAAAAAACAATGAGCAGTACTTC. Translation gives CSARKNNEQYF.

This chain joins TRBV7-9 and TRBJ1-2; TRBD1 aligns across 10 bases. The CDR3 length is 16 residues. Germline V CDR1 and CDR2: SEHNR, FQNEAQ (reference sequence). Unmatched junction bases numbered 14, after V lost 5 bases and J lost 8 bases. The CDR3 spells CASSPGAGTGDVGYTF. The CDR3 DNA reads as TGTGCCAGCAGCCCAGGGGCCGGGACAGGGGATGTCGGCTACACCTTC. Variable domain in full (rest from reference TRBV7-9 and TRBJ1-2): DTGVSQNPRHKITKRGQNVTFRCDPISEHNRLYWYRQTLGQGPEFLTYFQNEAQLEKSRLLSDRFSAERPKGSFSTLEIQRTEQGDSAMYLCASSPGAGTGDVGYTFGSGTRLTVV.

In regard to this clonotype: A read error is possible here, since a much larger clone lies one base away. The gene calls are TRBV18 and TRBJ2-4, with D perhaps TRBD2 (6 bases). Near its end, the DNA agrees better with TRBJ2-7, so the J call may be wrong. Germline V gene data show CDR1 as KGHSH and CDR2 as LQKENI. There are 15 residues in the CDR3. In DNA, the CDR3 is TGTGTCAGCTCACCATTTGGGGAGGCCCCCTACGAGCAGTACTTC. It encodes CVSSPFGEAPYEQYF.

This clonotype was seen a few times. At one end, the junction sequence differs from germline, possibly due to a read error. This sequence joins TRBV13 and TRBJ2-7, with 10 positions matching TRBD1. This CDR3 spans 15 amino acids. Germline V gives CDR1 PRHDT, CDR2 FYEKMQ (reference sequence). The CDR3 DNA is TGTTCCAGCACGAGACAGGGGGCCTCGACCTACGAGCAGTACTTC. Protein: CSSTRQGASTYEQYF.

This clonotype was observed many times. CDR3 coding DNA: TGTGCCAGCAGCACCGACAGGAACACTGAAGCTTTCTTT. It translates to CASSTDRNTEAFF. This chain connects TRBV7-3 to TRBJ1-1, with D possibly being TRBD1 (5 bases). Trimming took off 5 bases at V and 1 base at J, with 8 bases between the two ends. From germline, CDR1 is SGHTA and CDR2 FQGTGA. The CDR3 has 13 amino acids.

This clonotype was seen a handful of times. The rearrangement links TRBV2 to TRBJ2-7; D remains unclear. The CDR3 consists of 14 residues. Germline assignment: CDR1 SNHLY and CDR2 FYNNEI. V lost 1 base and J lost 1, with 8 bases in between. DNA of the CDR3: TGTGCCAGCAGTGAAGGGGCCAGGTCCTACGAGCAGTACTTC. It translates to CASSEGARSYEQYF.

This clonotype appeared a few times. The chain has TRBV7-6 and TRBJ2-2; perhaps TRBD2 as D (6 bases). Germline assignment: CDR1 SGHVS and CDR2 FNYEAQ. The length of the CDR3 is 13 residues. Trimming shortened V by 6 bases and J by 4 bases, and 9 bases separated the two germline ends. The CDR3 DNA sequence: TGTGCCAGCAGACTAGCCAGCACCGGGGAGCTGTTTTTT. It yields the protein CASRLASTGELFF.

V and J are TRBV6-5 and TRBJ2-2, with 13 bases aligning to TRBD2. The V and J ends lost 6 bases and 6 bases, in that order; junction bases with no gene match: 7. The germline V gene has CDR1 MNHEY and CDR2 SVGAGI. The CDR3 has 16 amino acids. CDR3 DNA: TGTGCCAGCAGGCGAACTAGCGGGAGGGCCGCCGGGGAGCTGTTTTTT. It translates to CASRRTSGRAAGELFF.

Concerning this clonotype itself: It may be a read error: a sequence one base away is much more abundant. J is TRBJ2-3 and V is TRBV5-5; 9 bases match TRBD2. Germline V lookup: CDR1 SGHKS, CDR2 YYEKEE (reference sequence). The CDR3 runs 14 residues. The V segment lost 3 bases and the J segment 2 bases; nucleotides outside the gene matches: 1. CDR3 DNA: TGTGCCAGCAGCTGGACTAGCGTCACAGATACGCAGTATTTT. It yields the protein CASSWTSVTDTQYF. Using reference TRBV5-5 and TRBJ2-3 for the parts outside the CDR3, the full variable domain is DAGVTQSPTHLIKTRGQQVTLRCSPISGHKSVSWYQQVLGQGPQFIFQYYEKEERGRGNFPDRFSARQFPNYSSELNVNALLLGDSALYLCASSWTSVTDTQYFGPGTRLTVL.

Comments on this clonotype: This may be a read error: a much more frequent sequence differs by one nucleotide. The chain combines TRBV7-4 with TRBJ2-4, with 9 bases aligning to TRBD1. Germline CDR1 and CDR2: SGHVT and SQSDAQ. V lost 7 bases, J lost 8 bases, and 15 bases stayed unmatched. The CDR3 loop spans 16 amino acids. The CDR3 DNA follows: TGTGCCAGCATTAAAGGACAGGGGAAGGGGTGGGACATTCAGTACTTC. This gives the protein CASIKGQGKGWDIQYF.

The chain has TRBV27 and TRBJ2-3, with D possibly TRBD1 on 6 matching bases. The CDR3 is made up of 16 amino acids. Trimming removed 8 bases at V and 2 bases at J, with 20 bases between. The germline V gene has CDR1 MNHEY and CDR2 SMNVEV (reference sequence). The DNA for the CDR3 is TGTGCCAGCTCTAGAACCGGGACACGGGACACAGATACGCAGTATTTT. This encodes CASSRTGTRDTDTQYF.